This TCR beta chain was recorded in a study of human thymus T cells. Trimming took off 0 bases at V and 0 bases at J, with 12 bases between the two ends. From germline, CDR1 is SGHTA and CDR2 FQGNSA. The CDR3 sequence is 16 residues long. Data came from immunoSEQ multiplex PCR; TCRdb stores just in-frame clones and leaves some out. The sample includes approximately 46,000 clones, over 90% of them seen just once. During surgery, about 0.5-1 mL peripheral blood was drawn from four of eight donors. Blood DNA came from all available leukocytes, not a fixed cell number. The chain carries TRBV7-2 and TRBJ2-7; no clear D gene. The sample was blood. The sequence came from a girl younger than two with a congenital heart defect but otherwise immunologically healthy. CDR3 nucleotides: TGTGCCAGCAGCTTAGCGAGCGTCCTAAGCTCCTACGAGCAGTACTTC. Protein sequence: CASSLASVLSSYEQYF.